The T cell receptor beta chain described here comes from a study of blood T cell repertoires in COVID-19. The data were produced by immunoSEQ multiplex PCR, yet TCRdb's version contains in-frame clones alone and is incomplete. The data hold fewer than 250,000 clones, with 85% to 90% observed a single time. All exposed participants met a person with COVID-19 within 2 weeks before entering the study. Germline values: CDR1 SGHAT, CDR2 FQNNGV. The CDR3 length is 16 residues. V was pared by 5 bases and J by 4 bases, with 7 bases of the junction left unmatched. This chain connects TRBV11-2 to TRBJ2-1; 11 positions agree with TRBD1. The TCR sequence derives from a man between 45 and 60 years old who had been exposed to COVID-19. Sequences were obtained from PBMCs or T cells enriched from blood (not recorded which). The CDR3 protein is CASSPWTGGIYNEQFF. The CDR3 region has the DNA TGTGCCAGCAGCCCGTGGACAGGGGGCATATACAATGAGCAGTTCTTC.